This T cell receptor (beta chain) was identified in a study of cytomegalovirus exposure and HLA in healthy donors. Libraries were prepared by immunoSEQ multiplex PCR; TCRdb keeps only in-frame clonotypes and omits some of them. The sample has some 240,000 clones, around 86% seen once. The V end was cut by 5 bases, the J end by 12 bases, with 19 bases between. The CDR3 is made up of 14 amino acids. Germline V gene data show CDR1 as LNHDA and CDR2 as SQIVND (reference sequence). Input material: PBMCs. The rearrangement uses TRBV19 and TRBJ2-2, with a weak D call TRBD1 (6 bases). The receptor was isolated from a woman aged 18-29 years in good health and CMV-seropositive. This CDR3 is CASSLGHPRPQLFF. The CDR3 DNA follows: TGTGCCAGTAGTTTGGGACACCCAAGGCCCCAGCTGTTTTTT.